This is a list of T cell receptor beta chains from one sample in a study of T cell responses to AZD1222 COVID-19 vaccine. Assay used: immunoSEQ multiplex PCR; TCRdb lists only in-frame clones, some missing. The sample has 50,000 to 65,000 clones; around nine tenths are singletons. Specimen: peripheral blood, collected 28 days after the second AZD1222 dose. These receptor sequences come from an adult who received the AZD1222 COVID-19 vaccine. Both conserved end residues are part of each CDR3. Fields, in order: D gene, J gene, clone size, CDR3 length, V gene, CDR3 DNA, CDR3 protein. A D gene is named only where the DNA matches it firmly. Only part of the rows carry a size: once, few, many, or a class if the clone is expanded.

d_gene: NA
j_gene: TRBJ2-1
abundance: NA
len: 16
v_gene: TRBV25-1
CDR3nt: TGTGCCAGCAGTGCCGGGTTAACCGAGGACTACAATGAGCAGTTCTTC
CDR3aa: CASSAGLTEDYNEQFF

d_gene: TRBD1
j_gene: TRBJ2-5
abundance: NA
len: 16
v_gene: TRBV10-3
CDR3nt: TGTGCCATCAGTGACCATCCCGGACAGGGCCAAGAGACCCAGTACTTC
CDR3aa: CAISDHPGQGQETQYF

d_gene: TRBD1
j_gene: TRBJ2-1
abundance: NA
len: 15
v_gene: TRBV7-2
CDR3nt: TGTGCCAGCAGCCAGGGGGCAACCGTAGGCAATGAGCAGTTCTTC
CDR3aa: CASSQGATVGNEQFF

d_gene: NA
j_gene: TRBJ1-2
abundance: NA
len: 13
v_gene: TRBV5-4
CDR3nt: TGTGCCAGCAGCCTGAGGGGTGGGGTCGGCTACACCTTC
CDR3aa: CASSLRGGVGYTF

d_gene: TRBD1
j_gene: TRBJ1-2
abundance: NA
len: 16
v_gene: TRBV7-9
CDR3nt: TGTGCCAGCAGCGATCCGGACAGGGATTTAATTAGAGGCTACACCTTC
CDR3aa: CASSDPDRDLIRGYTF

d_gene: NA
j_gene: TRBJ1-1
abundance: NA
len: 11
v_gene: TRBV21-1
CDR3nt: TGTGCCAGTACCTCGAGGACTGAAGCTTTCTTT
CDR3aa: CASTSRTEAFF

d_gene: NA
j_gene: TRBJ2-7
abundance: NA
len: 16
v_gene: TRBV12-2
CDR3nt: TGTGCAAGTCGCTTTCTTCACCGGGACACGAACTACGAGCAGTACTTC
CDR3aa: CASRFLHRDTNYEQYF

d_gene: NA
j_gene: TRBJ1-5
abundance: NA
len: 17
v_gene: TRBV28
CDR3nt: TGTGCCAGCAGGGGGGCAGGATCTTATTATAGCAATCAGCCCCAGCATTTT
CDR3aa: CASRGAGSYYSNQPQHF

d_gene: NA
j_gene: TRBJ1-1
abundance: few
len: 15
v_gene: TRBV6-5
CDR3nt: TGTGCCAGCAGTTACTCCGCTCGGGGGAACACTGAAGCTTTCTTT
CDR3aa: CASSYSARGNTEAFF

d_gene: NA
j_gene: TRBJ1-5
abundance: once
len: 20
v_gene: TRBV6-1
CDR3nt: TGTGCCAGCAGTGCTTCGCTCCGAGACAGTGGGACCCATCAGGGTCAGCCCCAGCATTTT
CDR3aa: CASSASLRDSGTHQGQPQHF

d_gene: NA
j_gene: TRBJ2-3
abundance: NA
len: 13
v_gene: TRBV30
CDR3nt: TGTGCCTGGAGTTTCCGACGGACAGATACGCAGTATTTT
CDR3aa: CAWSFRRTDTQYF

d_gene: NA
j_gene: TRBJ1-6
abundance: NA
len: 17
v_gene: TRBV5-1
CDR3nt: TGCGCCAGCAGCTTGATCGACCGAAGCTCCTATAATTCACCCCTCCACTTT
CDR3aa: CASSLIDRSSYNSPLHF

d_gene: NA
j_gene: TRBJ1-6
abundance: NA
len: 13
v_gene: TRBV30
CDR3nt: TGTGCCGGAGCGGGTTCGAATAATTCACCCCTCCACTTT
CDR3aa: CAGAGSNNSPLHF

d_gene: NA
j_gene: TRBJ1-2
abundance: NA
len: 14
v_gene: TRBV28
CDR3nt: TGTGCCAGCAGTCTCCGGGGGGACCTCTATGGCTACACCTTC
CDR3aa: CASSLRGDLYGYTF

d_gene: NA
j_gene: TRBJ2-2
abundance: NA
len: 15
v_gene: TRBV4-3
CDR3nt: TGCGCCAGCAGCCAAGAGGGACGCTCGACCGGGGAGCTGTTTTTT
CDR3aa: CASSQEGRSTGELFF

d_gene: NA
j_gene: TRBJ2-7
abundance: once
len: 16
v_gene: TRBV30
CDR3nt: TGTGCCTGGAGTCCGGTAAGGGACGGGGATCACTACGAGCAGTACTTC
CDR3aa: CAWSPVRDGDHYEQYF

d_gene: NA
j_gene: TRBJ1-2
abundance: NA
len: 13
v_gene: TRBV5-4
CDR3nt: TGTGCCAGCAGCTTGGTAGGTCCCCAGGAGGCCAATTTC
CDR3aa: CASSLVGPQEANF

d_gene: NA
j_gene: TRBJ1-5
abundance: NA
len: 15
v_gene: TRBV28
CDR3nt: TGTGCCAGCAGCCCGGGGGCAGGGTTGGATCAGCCCCAGCATTTT
CDR3aa: CASSPGAGLDQPQHF

d_gene: TRBD2
j_gene: TRBJ2-7
abundance: NA
len: 16
v_gene: TRBV7-2
CDR3nt: TGTGCCAGCAGCTTAGTTAGCGGGGGAGCCCCCAGCGAGCAGTACTTC
CDR3aa: CASSLVSGGAPSEQYF

d_gene: NA
j_gene: TRBJ1-2
abundance: NA
len: 15
v_gene: TRBV7-8
CDR3nt: TGTGCCAGCAGCTTGGGTCTGGACAGCTACTATGGCTACACCTTC
CDR3aa: CASSLGLDSYYGYTF

d_gene: NA
j_gene: TRBJ1-6
abundance: medium-sized
len: 13
v_gene: TRBV7-9
CDR3nt: TGTGCCAGCAGCTTGCACGCTAACTCACCCCTCCACTTT
CDR3aa: CASSLHANSPLHF

d_gene: NA
j_gene: TRBJ2-7
abundance: NA
len: 12
v_gene: TRBV2
CDR3nt: TGTGCCAGCCGAGACCGTTCCTACGAGCAGTACTTC
CDR3aa: CASRDRSYEQYF

d_gene: TRBD2
j_gene: TRBJ2-7
abundance: few
len: 17
v_gene: TRBV28
CDR3nt: TGTGCCAGCCGCCCGGGACTAGCGGGAGGGCGGTTCTACGAGCAGTACTTC
CDR3aa: CASRPGLAGGRFYEQYF

d_gene: TRBD1
j_gene: TRBJ1-1
abundance: NA
len: 13
v_gene: TRBV12-3/TRBV12-4
CDR3nt: TGTGCCAGCAGGACAGGGGCCGACACTGAAGCTTTCTTT
CDR3aa: CASRTGADTEAFF

d_gene: NA
j_gene: TRBJ1-1
abundance: NA
len: 11
v_gene: TRBV5-6
CDR3nt: TGTGCCAGCAGCTTGGGTAAGGAAGCTTTCTTT
CDR3aa: CASSLGKEAFF

d_gene: NA
j_gene: TRBJ1-1
abundance: NA
len: 14
v_gene: TRBV19
CDR3nt: TGTGCCAGTAGTGAGGGCCCGGGAGGCACTGAAGCTTTCTTT
CDR3aa: CASSEGPGGTEAFF

d_gene: TRBD1
j_gene: TRBJ1-5
abundance: NA
len: 15
v_gene: TRBV7-2
CDR3nt: TGTGCCAGCAGCCCTACAGGGGAACCAAATCAGCCCCAGCATTTT
CDR3aa: CASSPTGEPNQPQHF

d_gene: TRBD2
j_gene: TRBJ2-1
abundance: NA
len: 13
v_gene: TRBV20-1
CDR3nt: TGCAGTGCCAGTAGCGGGGTAAAGGGCGAGCAGTTCTTC
CDR3aa: CSASSGVKGEQFF

d_gene: TRBD1
j_gene: TRBJ2-7
abundance: NA
len: 18
v_gene: TRBV7-3
CDR3nt: TGTGCCAGCAGCTTAGGGGACAGGGGTTTTCGGTCGGTTTACGAGCAGTACTTC
CDR3aa: CASSLGDRGFRSVYEQYF

d_gene: TRBD1
j_gene: TRBJ2-4
abundance: NA
len: 14
v_gene: TRBV25-1
CDR3nt: TGTGCCAGCAGTTCGGGGACAGCAAAAAACATTCAGTACTTC
CDR3aa: CASSSGTAKNIQYF

d_gene: NA
j_gene: TRBJ2-7
abundance: NA
len: 11
v_gene: TRBV20-1
CDR3nt: TGCAGTGCCAAGGGGGTCTACGAGCAGTACTTC
CDR3aa: CSAKGVYEQYF

d_gene: TRBD2
j_gene: TRBJ2-7
abundance: NA
len: 15
v_gene: TRBV4-1
CDR3nt: TGCGCCAGCAGCCAAATGCGCGGGAGCTCCTACGAGCAGTACTTC
CDR3aa: CASSQMRGSSYEQYF

d_gene: NA
j_gene: TRBJ1-6
abundance: NA
len: 12
v_gene: TRBV27
CDR3nt: TGTGCCAGCAGTTTAGGGCTTTCACCCCTCCACTTT
CDR3aa: CASSLGLSPLHF

d_gene: TRBD1
j_gene: TRBJ1-3
abundance: NA
len: 17
v_gene: TRBV4-1
CDR3nt: TGCGCCAGCAGCCAACCGACAGGGTACGGCTCTGGAAACACCATATATTTT
CDR3aa: CASSQPTGYGSGNTIYF

d_gene: NA
j_gene: TRBJ2-7
abundance: NA
len: 15
v_gene: TRBV6-5
CDR3nt: TGTGCCAGCAGAACAATAGGGGGGGGCTCCTACGAGCAGTACTTC
CDR3aa: CASRTIGGGSYEQYF

d_gene: TRBD1
j_gene: TRBJ2-2
abundance: NA
len: 16
v_gene: TRBV18
CDR3nt: TGTGCCAGCTCACGACCCTCGACAGGGTACACCGGGGAGCTGTTTTTT
CDR3aa: CASSRPSTGYTGELFF

d_gene: NA
j_gene: TRBJ1-5
abundance: NA
len: 14
v_gene: TRBV5-6
CDR3nt: TGTGCCAGCAGCCGTCGGGGTAGCAATCAGCCCCAGCATTTT
CDR3aa: CASSRRGSNQPQHF

d_gene: NA
j_gene: TRBJ1-5
abundance: NA
len: 14
v_gene: TRBV6-1
CDR3nt: TGTGCCAGCAGTGAATACTGGGACAATCAGCCCCAGCATTTT
CDR3aa: CASSEYWDNQPQHF

d_gene: NA
j_gene: TRBJ2-2
abundance: NA
len: 10
v_gene: TRBV12-3/TRBV12-4
CDR3nt: TGTGCCAGCAGTTTGCGGGAGCTGTTTTTT
CDR3aa: CASSLRELFF

d_gene: TRBD2
j_gene: TRBJ2-7
abundance: NA
len: 14
v_gene: TRBV30
CDR3nt: TGTGCCTGGAGTGGCCCCGGGACTAGTAACCAGCAGTACTTC
CDR3aa: CAWSGPGTSNQQYF

d_gene: TRBD1
j_gene: TRBJ1-1
abundance: NA
len: 14
v_gene: TRBV6-5
CDR3nt: TGTGCCAGCAGTAAGACAGGGCCCAACACTGAAGCTTTCTTT
CDR3aa: CASSKTGPNTEAFF